Below, 28 T cell receptor beta chains from the same sample are listed, as sequenced in a study of post-analysis software for immune sequencing data. General study findings and limits: Higher frequency in patients than in controls was seen for 5 or 6 TRBV segments, with TRBV5-6, TRBV5-1 and TRBV20-1 among them.

Unique molecular identifiers tagged the TCR beta cDNA libraries. TCRdb itself ran the PCR reads through MiXCR, one entry per CDR3 protein. The table records a few hundred thousand distinct CDR3 sequences, less than 40% of them present only once. No antigen is known for these receptors. Sequenced: blood. The receptors shown here come from a girl aged 10-17 years with multiple sclerosis.

This rearrangement joins TRBV28 to TRBJ2-1; weak D call: TRBD2 (6 bases). Trimming took off 3 bases at V and 10 bases at J, with 13 bases between the two ends. The CDR3 is 13 amino acids. The germline gives CDR1 MDHEN, CDR2 SYDVKM. The CDR3 DNA follows: TGTGCCAGCAGTTTGTTGACGGGAGACGAGCAGTTCTTC. Its protein product is CASSLLTGDEQFF.

The chain has TRBV20-1 and TRBJ2-7; 7 positions agree with TRBD2. CDR1 is DFQATT and CDR2 is SNEGSKA in the germline V gene (reference sequence). The junction had 10 bases not matched to a gene; V was cut back by 6 bases and J by 5 bases. The CDR3 covers 13 residues. As DNA, the CDR3 is TGCAGTGCCCCGGGGGGACCTCGGGACGAGCAGTACTTC. It encodes CSAPGGPRDEQYF.

The table lists this clonotype with many counts. The rearrangement joins TRBV20-1 to TRBJ1-5, with 7 bases fitting TRBD1. CDR1 is DFQATT, CDR2 SNEGSKA, per germline (reference sequence). J was trimmed by 0 bases and V by 3 bases; bases with no gene match: 8. The length of the CDR3 is 16 residues. The CDR3 region has the DNA TGCAGTGCTAGGATAAGGGACAGTAATAGCAATCAGCCCCAGCATTTT. Its translation is CSARIRDSNSNQPQHF.

The V and J genes are TRBV20-1 and TRBJ2-7, with TRBD2 as a possible D gene (6 bases). V was pared by 2 bases and J by 0 bases, with 11 bases between. The CDR3 extends over 14 amino acids. Germline values: CDR1 DFQATT, CDR2 SNEGSKA (reference sequence). The CDR3 loop is CSARPGLSSYEQYF. The CDR3 DNA sequence: TGCAGTGCTAGACCTGGACTAAGCTCCTACGAGCAGTACTTC.

To note about this clonotype: This could be a read error, since a much larger clone is one nucleotide away. This rearrangement joins TRBV5-6 to TRBJ1-1, with D unresolved. CDR1 and CDR2 from the germline V gene are SGHDT and YYEEEE. The CDR3 is 12 amino acids. The V end lost 3 bases, the J end lost 8 bases, and 11 bases lay between the germline ends. CDR3 DNA: TGTGCCAGCAGCTCTTCCGGGCTCGAAGCTTTCTTT. Translation gives CASSSSGLEAFF. Full variable domain (remainder filled in from reference TRBV5-6 and TRBJ1-1): DAGVTQSPTHLIKTRGQQVTLRCSPKSGHDTVSWYQQALGQGPQFIFQYYEEEERQRGNFPDRFSGHQFPNYSSELNVNALLLGDSALYLCASSSSGLEAFFGQGTRLTVV.

This chain links TRBV20-1 with TRBJ1-5; D is undetermined. Trimming stripped 2 bases from V and 11 bases from J, with 16 bases between. Per the germline V gene, CDR1 is DFQATT and CDR2 is SNEGSKA (reference sequence). The length of the CDR3 is 13 residues. CDR3 protein: CSARRVDGYSQHF. The CDR3 DNA sequence: TGCAGTGCTAGACGCGTAGACGGGTATTCCCAGCATTTT.

This clonotype was picked up many times. This rearrangement joins TRBV4-1 to TRBJ2-6, with a possible D match to TRBD1 (5 bases). CDR3 size: 19 residues. Per germline, CDR1 MGHRA and CDR2 YSYEKL. V shed 0 bases and J shed 0 bases, with 15 bases lying between them. CDR3 residues: CASSQERPGRYSGANVLTF. CDR3 in DNA: TGCGCCAGCAGCCAAGAACGTCCAGGGCGATACTCTGGGGCCAACGTCCTGACTTTC.

This clonotype came up many times. The chain is built from TRBV6-6 and TRBJ2-5, with 12 bases aligning to TRBD2. Germline CDR1 is MNHNY and CDR2 is SVGAGI (reference sequence). The CDR3 runs to 16 residues. After removal of 2 bases from V and 2 bases from J, the junction contained 3 bases not matched to a gene. DNA for the CDR3: TGTGCCAGCAGTTACCCCGGACTAGCGGGACAAGAGACCCAGTACTTC. This codes for CASSYPGLAGQETQYF.

The chain uses TRBV4-1 and TRBJ2-2, with D perhaps TRBD1 (6 bases). The CDR3 is 17 residues long. V dropped 3 bases and J dropped 3 bases, with 17 bases sitting between them. The V gene's germline CDR1 is MGHRA and CDR2 YSYEKL. CDR3 sequence: CASSHHRVLAYTGELFF. In DNA, the CDR3 is TGCGCCAGCAGCCACCACAGGGTTCTAGCTTACACCGGGGAGCTGTTTTTT.

This clonotype has at least ten counts. The rearrangement links TRBV4-1 to TRBJ2-5, with D perhaps TRBD2 (6 bases). The CDR3 loop spans 14 amino acids. Germline V gives CDR1 MGHRA, CDR2 YSYEKL. The V gene lost 1 base and the J gene lost 4 bases, with 10 bases spanning the gap. The CDR3 DNA sequence: TGCGCCAGCAGCCAAGCGGGAGTCTTAGAGACCCAGTACTTC. The encoded protein is CASSQAGVLETQYF.

About this clonotype itself: A read error may explain this, as a much larger clone is one base away. The chain is built from TRBV6-6 and TRBJ2-7, with TRBD2 matching over 9 bases. Germline assignment: CDR1 MNHNY and CDR2 SVGAGI (reference sequence). Trimming removed 4 bases from V and 7 bases from J; junction bases left unmatched: 11. The CDR3 loop spans 15 amino acids. The CDR3 bases are TGTGCCAGCAGTTTGACGGGACTAGCCAACAATGAGCAGTACTTC. It codes for CASSLTGLANNEQYF.

This clonotype was counted many times. J is TRBJ1-2 and V is TRBV12-3 or TRBV12-4; D remains unclear. The CDR3 consists of 13 residues. With 3 bases removed from V and 2 bases from J, the gap between germline ends came to 7 bases. The CDR3 is CASSLSQNYGYTF. The CDR3 coding sequence is TGTGCCAGCAGTTTGAGTCAGAACTATGGCTACACCTTC.

This clonotype was detected many times. This sequence joins TRBV10-3 and TRBJ2-6, with TRBD1 matching over 7 bases. The ends lost 5 bases at V and 0 bases at J; junction bases unmatched: 4. Looked up from germline, CDR1 is ENHRY and CDR2 is SYGVKD. CDR3 length equals 16 residues. The CDR3 sequence is CAISPGQSSGANVLTF. The CDR3 DNA reads as TGTGCCATCAGTCCGGGACAGAGCTCTGGGGCCAACGTCCTGACTTTC.

This clonotype came up a few times. The chain employs TRBV6-1 and TRBJ1-1; D ambiguous. The CDR3 has 13 amino acids. Germline V gene data show CDR1 as MNHNS and CDR2 as SASEGT. V lost 7 bases and J 5 bases, leaving 14 bases between the germline ends. The chain's CDR3 is CASIRPQGTEAFF. In DNA, the CDR3 is TGTGCCAGCATCAGACCTCAAGGAACTGAAGCTTTCTTT.

This clonotype was counted many times. CDR3 sequence reads: CASSPPPVGRDTQYF. For the CDR3, the DNA is TGTGCCAGCAGCCCGCCCCCAGTAGGCCGCGATACGCAGTATTTT. The chain joins TRBV11-2 to TRBJ2-3; unclear D gene. V was clipped by 5 bases and J by 6 bases, with 18 bases between them. This CDR3 has 15 residues. Germline-derived CDR1 and CDR2 are SGHAT and FQNNGV.

This clonotype was counted many times. In DNA, the CDR3 is TGCGCCAGCAGCTCAGCAGGAAAAGAGACCCAGTACTTC. Its translation is CASSSAGKETQYF. This sequence joins TRBV5-1 and TRBJ2-5; D unresolved. From germline, CDR1 is SGHRS and CDR2 YFSETQ. This CDR3 comprises 13 residues. The V end was cut by 3 bases, the J end by 3 bases, with 9 bases between.

Only a few counts were recorded for this clonotype. One end of the junction is discordant with germline, which a read error may explain. The chain couples TRBV6-5 to TRBJ1-1; 7 bases agree with TRBD1. Per the germline V gene, CDR1 is MNHEY and CDR2 is SVGAGI. The CDR3 contains 14 residues. CDR3 coding DNA: TGTACCAGCAGCCCCCGCAGGGGGGACACTGAAGCTTTCTTT. Protein product: CTSSPRRGDTEAFF.

This clonotype has only a few counts. A single base separates this from a much larger clone, so it may be a read error. The V and J genes are TRBV6-5 and TRBJ2-1; TRBD2 agrees at 8 bases. CDR3 length: 14 amino acids. CDR1 and CDR2 (germline): MNHEY, SVGAGI. CDR3 in amino acids: CANSYGRAGNEQFF. CDR3 in DNA: TGTGCCAACAGTTACGGGAGGGCGGGGAATGAGCAGTTCTTC.

This clonotype has at least ten counts. This chain joins TRBV4-1 and TRBJ2-5; 8 bases match TRBD1. CDR3 length: 15 residues. J lost 5 bases, V lost 4 bases, and 9 bases had no gene match. Germline V gene sequence: CDR1 MGHRA, CDR2 YSYEKL. CDR3 nucleotide sequence: TGCGCCAGCAGCCTCCGGGACAGGTCCGGGGAGACCCAGTACTTC. Translating gives CASSLRDRSGETQYF.

There are many counts of this clonotype. The chain combines TRBV5-5 with TRBJ2-4; 7 bases agree with TRBD1. Germline V lookup: CDR1 SGHKS, CDR2 YYEKEE (reference sequence). V dropped 0 bases and J dropped 6; count of bases not matched to a gene: 12. The CDR3 is made up of 17 amino acids. The CDR3 protein is CASSLEEVTGSRNIQYF. CDR3 bases: TGTGCCAGCAGCTTGGAGGAGGTGACAGGGTCGAGAAACATTCAGTACTTC.

The chain has TRBV20-1 and TRBJ1-1; no clear D gene. Germline V gives CDR1 DFQATT, CDR2 SNEGSKA (reference sequence). There are 15 residues in the CDR3. Trimming pared 0 bases from V and 4 bases from J, leaving 15 bases between. DNA for the CDR3: TGCAGTGCTAGAGACGGGTCCAATCTTGGCACTGAAGCTTTCTTT. The encoded protein is CSARDGSNLGTEAFF.

This clonotype was observed many times. The V call is TRBV5-1, the J call TRBJ2-7; D is unclear. This CDR3 region has 10 residues. The V end lost 3 bases, the J end lost 5 bases, and 3 bases lay between the germline ends. CDR1 is SGHRS, CDR2 YFSETQ, per germline. The CDR3, as DNA: TGCGCCAGCAGCTGGCACGAGCAGTACTTC. Translation gives CASSWHEQYF. Together with reference TRBV5-1 and TRBJ2-7, the CDR3 gives the full variable domain: KAGVTQTPRYLIKTRGQQVTLSCSPISGHRSVSWYQQTPGQGLQFLFEYFSETQRNKGNFPGRFSGRQFSNSRSEMNVSTLELGDSALYLCASSWHEQYFGPGTRLTVT.

This clonotype was counted many times. The V and J genes are TRBV5-5 and TRBJ1-2; D is unresolved. This CDR3 has 13 amino acids. Trimming removed 4 bases from V and 0 bases from J, with 7 bases in between. Germline lookup yields CDR1 SGHKS and CDR2 YYEKEE (reference sequence). CDR3 protein: CASSVGTNYGYTF. The CDR3 DNA follows: TGTGCCAGCAGCGTGGGAACTAACTATGGCTACACCTTC. The full variable domain, with the rest looked up from reference TRBV5-5 and TRBJ1-2, is DAGVTQSPTHLIKTRGQQVTLRCSPISGHKSVSWYQQVLGQGPQFIFQYYEKEERGRGNFPDRFSARQFPNYSSELNVNALLLGDSALYLCASSVGTNYGYTFGSGTRLTVV.

DNA of the CDR3: TGTGCCAGCACCCTCCGGACGGGACAAGACAATCAGCCCCAGCATTTT. Protein sequence: CASTLRTGQDNQPQHF. The chain combines TRBV12-3 or TRBV12-4 with TRBJ1-5, with D possibly matching TRBD1 (6 bases). The CDR3 runs 16 residues. The V end was cut by 7 bases, the J end by 3 bases, with 19 bases between.

The chain recombines TRBV12-3 or TRBV12-4 with TRBJ1-2; 7 nucleotides agree with TRBD1. The CDR3 covers 16 residues. V lost 9 bases and J lost 4; bases outside the gene matches: 17. CDR3 sequence (DNA): TGTGCCAGTTTGGGCCCTCCTGGGACAGCGACCTATGGCTACACCTTC. This translates into CASLGPPGTATYGYTF.

This clonotype showed up many times. This chain uses TRBV5-1 with TRBJ2-3, with 9 bases fitting TRBD1. From germline, CDR1 is SGHRS and CDR2 YFSETQ. V dropped 4 bases and J dropped 5; count of bases not matched to a gene: 8. This CDR3 comprises 15 residues. The CDR3 here is CASSPGQGSVDTQYF. For the CDR3, the DNA is TGCGCCAGCAGCCCGGGACAGGGATCGGTAGATACGCAGTATTTT.

This clonotype has ten or more counts. The J gene is TRBJ2-1, the V gene TRBV2, with D perhaps TRBD1 (6 bases). With 6 bases removed from V and 8 bases from J, the gap between germline ends came to 11 bases. This CDR3 comprises 12 residues. Germline V gene sequence: CDR1 SNHLY, CDR2 FYNNEI. The CDR3 is CASRSGQHEQFF. CDR3 sequence (DNA): TGTGCCAGCAGGAGCGGACAGCATGAGCAGTTCTTC.

This clonotype was counted a single time. The chain employs TRBV28 and TRBJ2-1; 12 positions match TRBD2. The germline V gene has CDR1 MDHEN and CDR2 SYDVKM. Trimming at V came to 3 bases and at J to 5 bases, leaving 17 bases not matched to a gene. This CDR3 region has 20 residues. The CDR3 DNA reads as TGTGCCAGCAGTTTCGTCCCGGGACTAGCGGGTAGTACCCTCGACAATGAGCAGTTCTTC. This codes for CASSFVPGLAGSTLDNEQFF.